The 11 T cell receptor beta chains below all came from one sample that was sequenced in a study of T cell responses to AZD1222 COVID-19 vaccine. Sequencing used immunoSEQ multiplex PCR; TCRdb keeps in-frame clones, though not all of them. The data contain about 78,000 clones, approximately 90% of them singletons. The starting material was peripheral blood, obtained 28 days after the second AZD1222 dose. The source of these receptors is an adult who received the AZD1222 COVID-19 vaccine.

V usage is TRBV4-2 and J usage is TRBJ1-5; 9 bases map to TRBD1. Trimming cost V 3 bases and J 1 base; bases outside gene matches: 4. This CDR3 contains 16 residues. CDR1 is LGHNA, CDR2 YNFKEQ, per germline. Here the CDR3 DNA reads TGTGCCAGCAGCCAGGAGGGACAGGGAAGCAATCAGCCCCAGCATTTT. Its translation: CASSQEGQGSNQPQHF.

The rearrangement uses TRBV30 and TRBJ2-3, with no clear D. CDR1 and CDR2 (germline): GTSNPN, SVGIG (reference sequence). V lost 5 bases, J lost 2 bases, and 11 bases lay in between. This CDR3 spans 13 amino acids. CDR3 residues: CAWRKGITDTQYF. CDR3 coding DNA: TGTGCCTGGCGTAAGGGAATCACAGATACGCAGTATTTT.

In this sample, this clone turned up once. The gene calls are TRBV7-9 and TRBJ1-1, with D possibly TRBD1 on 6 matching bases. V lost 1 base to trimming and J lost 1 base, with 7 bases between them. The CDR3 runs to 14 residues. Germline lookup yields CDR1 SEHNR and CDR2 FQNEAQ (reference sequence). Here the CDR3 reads CASSLGQANTEAFF. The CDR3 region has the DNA TGTGCCAGCAGCTTAGGACAGGCGAACACTGAAGCTTTCTTT.

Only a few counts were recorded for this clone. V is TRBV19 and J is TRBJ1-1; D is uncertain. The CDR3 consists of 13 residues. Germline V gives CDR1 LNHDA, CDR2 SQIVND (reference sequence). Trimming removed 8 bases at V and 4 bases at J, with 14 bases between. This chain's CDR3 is CASGVWSLTEAFF. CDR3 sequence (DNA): TGTGCCAGTGGAGTCTGGAGTCTCACTGAAGCTTTCTTT.

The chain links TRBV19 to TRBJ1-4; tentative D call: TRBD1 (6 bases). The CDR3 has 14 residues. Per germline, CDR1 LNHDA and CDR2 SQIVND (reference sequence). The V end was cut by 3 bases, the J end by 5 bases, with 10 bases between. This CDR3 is CASSIQGKNEKLFF. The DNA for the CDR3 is TGTGCCAGTAGTATCCAGGGGAAAAATGAAAAACTGTTTTTT.

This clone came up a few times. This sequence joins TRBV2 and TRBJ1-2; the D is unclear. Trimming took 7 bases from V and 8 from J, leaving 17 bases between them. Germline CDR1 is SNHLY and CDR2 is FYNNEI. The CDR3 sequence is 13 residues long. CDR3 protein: CASNPARLRGYTF. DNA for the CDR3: TGTGCCAGCAACCCGGCCCGATTGAGAGGCTACACCTTC.

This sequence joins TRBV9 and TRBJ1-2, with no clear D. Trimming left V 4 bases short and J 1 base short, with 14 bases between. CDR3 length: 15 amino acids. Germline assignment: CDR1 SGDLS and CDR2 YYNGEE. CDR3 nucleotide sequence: TGTGCCAGCAGCCCTACGACGGACGGTAACTATGGCTACACCTTC. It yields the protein CASSPTTDGNYGYTF.

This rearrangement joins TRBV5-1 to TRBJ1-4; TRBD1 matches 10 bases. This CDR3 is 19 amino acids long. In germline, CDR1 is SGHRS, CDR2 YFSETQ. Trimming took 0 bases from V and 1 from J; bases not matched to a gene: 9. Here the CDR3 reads CASSLGGQGSYGTNEKLFF. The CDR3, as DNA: TGCGCCAGCAGCTTGGGGGGACAGGGGAGTTACGGAACTAATGAAAAACTGTTTTTT.

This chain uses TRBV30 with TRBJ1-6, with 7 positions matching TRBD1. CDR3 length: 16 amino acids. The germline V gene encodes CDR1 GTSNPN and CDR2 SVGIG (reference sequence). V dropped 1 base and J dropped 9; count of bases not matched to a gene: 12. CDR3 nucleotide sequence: TGTGCCTGGAGTGCTGGGACAGCCTCCCTTTTTTCACCCCTCCACTTT. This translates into CAWSAGTASLFSPLHF. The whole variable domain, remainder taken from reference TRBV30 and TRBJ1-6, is SQTIHQWPATLVQPVGSPLSLECTVEGTSNPNLYWYRQAAGRGLQLLFYSVGIGQISSEVPQNLSASRPQDRQFILSSKKLLLSDSGFYLCAWSAGTASLFSPLHFGNGTRLTVT.

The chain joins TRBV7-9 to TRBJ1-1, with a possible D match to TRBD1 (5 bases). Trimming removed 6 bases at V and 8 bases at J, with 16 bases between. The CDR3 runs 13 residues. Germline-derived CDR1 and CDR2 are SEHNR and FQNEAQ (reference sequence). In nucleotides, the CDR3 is TGTGCCAGCAGACCTGACACCGGGGGAGAAGCTTTCTTT. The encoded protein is CASRPDTGGEAFF.

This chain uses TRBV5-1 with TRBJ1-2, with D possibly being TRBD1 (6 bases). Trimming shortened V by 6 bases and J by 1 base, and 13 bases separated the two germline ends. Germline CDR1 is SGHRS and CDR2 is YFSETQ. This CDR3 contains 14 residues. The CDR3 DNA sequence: TGCGCCAGCAACCACAGGACAGTTAACTATGGCTACACCTTC. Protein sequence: CASNHRTVNYGYTF.